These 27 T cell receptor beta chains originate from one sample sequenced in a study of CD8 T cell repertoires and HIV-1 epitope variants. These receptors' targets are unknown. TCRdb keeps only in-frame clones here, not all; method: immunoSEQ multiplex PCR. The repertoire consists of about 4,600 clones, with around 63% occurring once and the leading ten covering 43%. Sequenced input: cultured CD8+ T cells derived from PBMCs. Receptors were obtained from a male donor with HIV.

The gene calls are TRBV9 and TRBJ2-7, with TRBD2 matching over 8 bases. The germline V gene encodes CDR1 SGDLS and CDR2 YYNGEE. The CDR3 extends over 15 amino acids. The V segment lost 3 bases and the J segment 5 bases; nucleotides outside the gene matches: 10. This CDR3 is CASSAAPGGQHEQYF. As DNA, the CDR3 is TGTGCCAGCAGCGCTGCCCCGGGAGGGCAACACGAGCAGTACTTC.

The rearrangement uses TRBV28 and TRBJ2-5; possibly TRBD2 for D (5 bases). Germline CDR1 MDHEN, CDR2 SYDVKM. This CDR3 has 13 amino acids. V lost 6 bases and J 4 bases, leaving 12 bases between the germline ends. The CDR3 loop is CASSDRGGETQYF. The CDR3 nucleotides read TGTGCCAGCAGCGATAGAGGAGGAGAGACCCAGTACTTC.

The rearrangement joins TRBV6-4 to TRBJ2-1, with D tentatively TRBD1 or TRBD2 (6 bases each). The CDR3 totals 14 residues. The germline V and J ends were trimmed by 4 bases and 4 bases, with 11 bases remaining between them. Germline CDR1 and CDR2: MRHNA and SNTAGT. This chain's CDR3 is CASSGGGRYNEQFF. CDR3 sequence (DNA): TGTGCCAGCAGTGGAGGGGGGAGGTACAATGAGCAGTTCTTC.

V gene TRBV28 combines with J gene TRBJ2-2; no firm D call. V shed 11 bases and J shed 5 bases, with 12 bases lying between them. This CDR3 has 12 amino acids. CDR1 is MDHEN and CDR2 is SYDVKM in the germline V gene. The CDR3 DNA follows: TGTGCCGCAAACTCCGGAACCGGGGAGCTGTTTTTT. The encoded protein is CAANSGTGELFF.

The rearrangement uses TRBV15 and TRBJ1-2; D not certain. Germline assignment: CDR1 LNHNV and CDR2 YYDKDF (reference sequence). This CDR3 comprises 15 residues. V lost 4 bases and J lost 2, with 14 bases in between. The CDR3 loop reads CATSNNEGSNYGYTF. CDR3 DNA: TGTGCCACCAGCAACAATGAGGGTTCCAACTATGGCTACACCTTC.

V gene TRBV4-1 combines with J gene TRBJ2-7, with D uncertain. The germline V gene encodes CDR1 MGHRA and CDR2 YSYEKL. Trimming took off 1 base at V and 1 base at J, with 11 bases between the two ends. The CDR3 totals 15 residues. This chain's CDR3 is CASSQVSDGSYEQYF. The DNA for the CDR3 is TGCGCCAGCAGCCAAGTGTCGGACGGTTCCTACGAGCAGTACTTC.

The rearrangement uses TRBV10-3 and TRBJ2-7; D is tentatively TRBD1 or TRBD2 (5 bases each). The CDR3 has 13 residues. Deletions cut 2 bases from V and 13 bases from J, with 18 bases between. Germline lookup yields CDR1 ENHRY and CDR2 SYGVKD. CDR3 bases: TGTGCCATCAGTGAGGATCGCTGGGGACCGCAATACTTC. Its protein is CAISEDRWGPQYF.

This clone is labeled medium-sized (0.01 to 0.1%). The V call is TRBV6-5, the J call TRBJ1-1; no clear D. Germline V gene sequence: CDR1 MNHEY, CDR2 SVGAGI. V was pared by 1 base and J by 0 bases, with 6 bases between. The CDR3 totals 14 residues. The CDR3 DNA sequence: TGTGCCAGCAGTTACTTGGATATGAACACTGAAGCTTTCTTT. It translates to CASSYLDMNTEAFF.

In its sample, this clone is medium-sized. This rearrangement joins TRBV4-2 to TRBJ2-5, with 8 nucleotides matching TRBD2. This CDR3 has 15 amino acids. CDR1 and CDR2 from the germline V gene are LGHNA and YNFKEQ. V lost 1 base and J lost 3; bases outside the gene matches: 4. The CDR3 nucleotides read TGTGCCAGCAGCCAAGGCGGAGCGGGGGAAGAGACCCAGTACTTC. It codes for CASSQGGAGEETQYF.

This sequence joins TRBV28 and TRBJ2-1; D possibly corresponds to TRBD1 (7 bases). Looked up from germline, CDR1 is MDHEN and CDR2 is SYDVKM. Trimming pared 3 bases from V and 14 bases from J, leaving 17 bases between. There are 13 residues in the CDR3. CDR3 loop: CASSFPGGLEEFF. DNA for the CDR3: TGTGCCAGCAGTTTCCCAGGGGGGCTAGAGGAGTTCTTC.

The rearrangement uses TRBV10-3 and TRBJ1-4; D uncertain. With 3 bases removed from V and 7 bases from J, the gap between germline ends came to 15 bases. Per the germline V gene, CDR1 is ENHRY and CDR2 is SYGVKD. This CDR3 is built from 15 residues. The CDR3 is CAISEADDYREKLFF. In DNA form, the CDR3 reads TGTGCCATCAGTGAAGCAGATGACTACCGTGAAAAACTGTTTTTT.

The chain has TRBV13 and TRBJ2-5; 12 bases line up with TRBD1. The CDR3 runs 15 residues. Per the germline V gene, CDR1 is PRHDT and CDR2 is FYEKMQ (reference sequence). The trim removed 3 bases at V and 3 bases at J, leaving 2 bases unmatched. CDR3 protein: CASSLGTGGKETQYF. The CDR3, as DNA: TGTGCCAGCAGCTTGGGGACAGGGGGCAAAGAGACCCAGTACTTC. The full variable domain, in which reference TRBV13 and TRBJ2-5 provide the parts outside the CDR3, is AAGVIQSPRHLIKEKRETATLKCYPIPRHDTVYWYQQGPGQDPQFLISFYEKMQSDKGSIPDRFSAQQFSDYHSELNMSSLELGDSALYFCASSLGTGGKETQYFGPGTRLLVL.

CDR3 DNA sequence: TGCAGCGTTGAAGGCCTCCGGGCTCTGGATACGCAGTATTTT. Translation: CSVEGLRALDTQYF. This chain connects TRBV29-1 to TRBJ2-3; D gene ambiguous. The CDR3 runs 14 residues. V was shortened by 1 base and J by 6 bases, with 14 bases between the two germline ends. CDR1 and CDR2 from the germline V gene are SQVTM and ANQGSEA.

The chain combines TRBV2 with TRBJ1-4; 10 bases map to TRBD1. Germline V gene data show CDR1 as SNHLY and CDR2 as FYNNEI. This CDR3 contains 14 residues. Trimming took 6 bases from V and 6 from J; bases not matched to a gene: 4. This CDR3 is CASRGTGEYEKLFF. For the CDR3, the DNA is TGTGCCAGCAGGGGGACAGGGGAGTATGAAAAACTGTTTTTT.

As DNA, the CDR3 is TGCAGCGTTGAGGGGGGGCCGGAAGGCTACACCTTC. It yields the protein CSVEGGPEGYTF. The chain links TRBV29-1 to TRBJ1-2; the D gene is possibly TRBD1 (6 bases). Trimming pared 3 bases from V and 8 bases from J, leaving 13 bases between. CDR3 length equals 12 residues. Germline CDR1 is SQVTM and CDR2 is ANQGSEA.

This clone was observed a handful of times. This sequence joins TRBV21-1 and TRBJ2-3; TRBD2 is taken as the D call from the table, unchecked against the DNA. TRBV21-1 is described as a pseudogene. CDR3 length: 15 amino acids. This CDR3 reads CASSSSGSGTDTQYF. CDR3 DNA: TGTGCCAGCAGTTCTAGCGGATCGGGCACAGATACGCAGTATTTT.

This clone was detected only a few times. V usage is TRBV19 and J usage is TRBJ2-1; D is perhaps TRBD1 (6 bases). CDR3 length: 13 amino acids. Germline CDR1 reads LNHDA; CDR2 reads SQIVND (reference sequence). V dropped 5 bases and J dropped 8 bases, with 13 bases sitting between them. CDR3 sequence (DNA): TGTGCCAGTAGTCCCTCAGGGGTCCATGAGCAGTTCTTC. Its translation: CASSPSGVHEQFF.

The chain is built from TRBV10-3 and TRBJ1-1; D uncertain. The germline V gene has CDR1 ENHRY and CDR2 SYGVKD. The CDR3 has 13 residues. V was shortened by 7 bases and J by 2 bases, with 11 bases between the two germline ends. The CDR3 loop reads CAITLDGNTEAFF. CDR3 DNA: TGTGCCATCACTTTGGACGGAAACACTGAAGCTTTCTTT.

DNA for the CDR3: TGTGCCAGCAGTTTCCCCTGGGAGGGGAGCTCCTACAATGAGCAGTTCTTC. Protein product: CASSFPWEGSSYNEQFF. The chain carries TRBV28 and TRBJ2-1; 7 bases agree with TRBD2. CDR3 length: 17 amino acids. The germline V gene has CDR1 MDHEN and CDR2 SYDVKM. The junction had 8 bases not matched to a gene; V was cut back by 3 bases and J by 0 bases.

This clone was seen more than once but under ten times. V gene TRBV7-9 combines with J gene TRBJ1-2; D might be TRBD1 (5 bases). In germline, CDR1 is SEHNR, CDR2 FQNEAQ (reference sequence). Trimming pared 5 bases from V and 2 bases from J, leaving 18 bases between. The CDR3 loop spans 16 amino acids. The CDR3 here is CASSQAGSEGNYGYTF. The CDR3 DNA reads TGTGCCAGCAGCCAGGCGGGGTCGGAGGGGAACTATGGCTACACCTTC.

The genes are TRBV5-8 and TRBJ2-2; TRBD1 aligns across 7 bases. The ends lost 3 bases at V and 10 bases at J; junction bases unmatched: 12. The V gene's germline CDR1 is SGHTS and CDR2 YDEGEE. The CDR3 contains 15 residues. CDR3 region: CASSSGQVRVEELFF. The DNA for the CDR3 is TGTGCCAGCAGCTCCGGACAGGTCCGGGTGGAGGAGCTGTTTTTT.

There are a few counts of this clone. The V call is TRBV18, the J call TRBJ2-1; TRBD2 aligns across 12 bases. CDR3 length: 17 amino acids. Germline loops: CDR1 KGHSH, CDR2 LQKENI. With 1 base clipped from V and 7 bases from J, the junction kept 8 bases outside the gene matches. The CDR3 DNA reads TGTGCCAGCTCACCACGGGGGACTAGCGGGTCCCCTAATGAGCAGTTCTTC. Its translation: CASSPRGTSGSPNEQFF.

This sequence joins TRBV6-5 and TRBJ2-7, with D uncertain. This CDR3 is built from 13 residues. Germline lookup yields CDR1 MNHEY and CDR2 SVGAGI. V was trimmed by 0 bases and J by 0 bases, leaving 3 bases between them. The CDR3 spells CASSYSDSYEQYF. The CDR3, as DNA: TGTGCCAGCAGTTACTCCGACTCCTACGAGCAGTACTTC.

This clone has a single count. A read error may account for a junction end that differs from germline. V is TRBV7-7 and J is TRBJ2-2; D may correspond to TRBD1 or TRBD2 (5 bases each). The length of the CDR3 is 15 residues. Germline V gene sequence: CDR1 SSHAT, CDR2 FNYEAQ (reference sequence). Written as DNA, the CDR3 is TGTGCTAGCAGCCCCTTGGGACCCCGCCCCGGGGAGCTGTTTTTT. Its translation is CASSPLGPRPGELFF.

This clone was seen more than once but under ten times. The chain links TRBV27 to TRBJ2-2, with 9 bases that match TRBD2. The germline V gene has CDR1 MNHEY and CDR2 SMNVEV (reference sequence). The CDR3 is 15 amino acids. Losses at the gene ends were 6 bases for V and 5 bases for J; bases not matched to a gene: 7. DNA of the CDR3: TGTGCCAGCAGCGACAAAGCGGGGGGAACCGGGGAGCTGTTTTTT. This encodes CASSDKAGGTGELFF.

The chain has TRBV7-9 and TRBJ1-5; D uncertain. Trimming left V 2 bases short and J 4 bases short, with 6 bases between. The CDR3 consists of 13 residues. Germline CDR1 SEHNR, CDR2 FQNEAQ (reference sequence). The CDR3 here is CASSLRPNQPQHF. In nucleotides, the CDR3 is TGTGCCAGCAGCTTACGGCCTAATCAGCCCCAGCATTTT.

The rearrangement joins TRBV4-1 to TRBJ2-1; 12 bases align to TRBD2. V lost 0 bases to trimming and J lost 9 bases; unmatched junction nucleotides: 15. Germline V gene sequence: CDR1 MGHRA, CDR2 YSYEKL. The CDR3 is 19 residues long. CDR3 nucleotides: TGCGCCAGCAGCCAAGATGACCCTGCTAGCGGGAGGGCCAGAGGTGAGCAGTTCTTC. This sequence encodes CASSQDDPASGRARGEQFF.